The present T cell receptor (beta chain) was sequenced within a study of control samples from healthy donors and cancer patients (dated by TCRdb to between 2020 and 2021). As for this clone: Its antigen remains unidentified. Nothing much larger sits one base from this clone, and base qualities are not available.

The CDR3 sequence holds 14 residues, the cysteine and phenylalanine included. Of all the DNA, just the CDR3 is kept, 42 bases in frame from base 1. CDR1 and CDR2, looked up from the germline V gene, are MNHNS and SASEGT. Deletion took 3 bases off V and 6 bases off J, with a span of 14 bases between the germline ends. Libraries were built with the immunoSEQ multiplex PCR assay. Drawn from immuneACCESS, this table holds only the in-frame rearrangements with V and J called that TCRdb kept. Clones are partly lost; checked studies trace under half to an unresolved V gene and leave the rest unexplained. The sample includes over 100,000 clones, with 88% observed a single time. The ten largest account for roughly 3.2% of the sample.

The sequencing input was blood. This clonotype was obtained from a man aged 50 to 59 in good health. The chain links TRBV6-1 with TRBJ1-1, with the D gene uncertain. The sequenced DNA: TGTGCCAGCAGTGACCTTAACTCCTGGGCTGAAGCTTTCTTT. It translates as CASSDLNSWAEAFF.